The subject of this entry is one T cell receptor (beta chain). PBMCs were collected from an approximately 9.5 ml volume of fresh peripheral blood. Germline loops: CDR1 DFQATT, CDR2 SNEGSKA (reference sequence). The J segment lost 1 base and the V segment lost 8 bases, leaving 6 bases of the junction unmatched. This CDR3 has 14 amino acids. The data stem from a study of T cells in Graves' hyperthyroidism and ophthalmopathy. TCR beta CDR3 region amplification was performed from RNA transcripts. HTBI primers were the set used in a first-round RT-PCR of the TCR CDR3. From the multiplex PCR reads, TCRdb called clonotypes with MiXCR, one entry per CDR3 protein. The sample carries hundreds of thousands of distinct CDR3 sequences, less than 25% recorded once.

V gene TRBV20-1 combines with J gene TRBJ2-7; 12 bases fit TRBD2. This TCR came from a man aged 25-45 years with Graves' ophthalmopathy. Material: blood. The CDR3 DNA sequence: TGCAGTACTAAGGGACTAGCGGGTTCCTACGAGCAGTACTTC. Its protein is CSTKGLAGSYEQYF.